Presented here are 30 T cell receptor beta chains from one specimen sequenced in a study of post-analysis software for immune sequencing data (dated by TCRdb to the mid-2010s). Overall study outcomes, separate from this receptor: Significantly higher frequencies in patients than in controls were found for a few TRBV segments, including TRBV5-6, TRBV5-1 and TRBV20-1.

The library was generated by PCR. The instrument was an Illumina HiSeq 2500. To reduce PCR and sequencing biases, unique molecular identifiers were incorporated into the TCR beta cDNA libraries. TCRdb took the public reads, trimmed them with fastp at Q25, ran MiXCR for clone calling and kept in-frame beta chains. A single entry per CDR3 protein holds the most common genes and DNA from its merged rows. The table for this sample lists 740,000 or so distinct CDR3 sequences; 53% of them were counted only once. About 4.8% of the sample belongs to the ten largest clones. These receptors have no identified antigens. The sample was blood. The receptor source for this set is a girl between 5 and 17 years old with multiple sclerosis.

The gene calls are TRBV6-5 and TRBJ2-7; 8 bases line up with TRBD1. The CDR3 runs to 18 residues. CDR1 and CDR2 (germline): MNHEY, SVGAGI. Trimming took 0 bases from V and 5 from J; bases not matched to a gene: 15. The DNA of the CDR3 is TGTGCCAGCAGTTACTCTCCTCCTGGACAGGGAAAATGGCACGAGCAGTACTTC. This translates into CASSYSPPGQGKWHEQYF.

This chain connects TRBV6-1 to TRBJ1-2; D is uncertain. There are 13 residues in the CDR3. Germline-derived CDR1 and CDR2 are MNHNS and SASEGT. V lost 3 bases to trimming and J lost 2 bases, with 7 bases between them. Here the CDR3 reads CASSEDDNYGYTF. Here the CDR3 DNA reads TGTGCCAGCAGTGAGGACGACAACTATGGCTACACCTTC.

The chain recombines TRBV20-1 with TRBJ1-2; D unresolved. The length of the CDR3 is 13 residues. Germline V gene data show CDR1 as DFQATT and CDR2 as SNEGSKA (reference sequence). Between the trimmed V and J ends, which lost 5 bases and 6 bases, there was a span of 16 bases. The CDR3 here is CSAPPPQTDGYTF. CDR3 nucleotides: TGCAGTGCTCCACCCCCTCAAACCGATGGCTACACCTTC.

This clonotype was recorded a few times. The chain is built from TRBV9 and TRBJ2-7; 9 bases match TRBD1. Germline V gene lookup returns CDR1 SGDLS and CDR2 YYNGEE. V dropped 3 bases and J dropped 3; count of bases not matched to a gene: 4. This CDR3 has 14 residues. In DNA, the CDR3 is TGTGCCAGCAGCGGCGGGACAGGGCACTACGAGCAGTACTTC. It codes for CASSGGTGHYEQYF.

With regard to this clonotype: A read error is possible here, since a much larger clone lies one base away. The genes are TRBV7-3 and TRBJ2-3; 8 bases fit TRBD2. Germline CDR1 and CDR2: SGHTA and FQGTGA. V lost 5 bases and J lost 1; bases outside the gene matches: 5. CDR3 length: 15 amino acids. The CDR3 sequence: CASSPGTRGTDTQYF. CDR3 nucleotide sequence: TGTGCCAGCAGCCCCGGGACTAGAGGCACAGATACGCAGTATTTT.

V and J are TRBV20-1 and TRBJ2-3; D may be TRBD1 or TRBD2 (5 bases each). The CDR3 totals 14 residues. With 0 bases removed from V and 4 bases from J, the gap between germline ends came to 11 bases. Germline V CDR1 and CDR2: DFQATT, SNEGSKA (reference sequence). The CDR3 reads CSARDGGKSDTQYF. In DNA form, the CDR3 reads TGCAGTGCTAGAGATGGGGGAAAGTCAGATACGCAGTATTTT.

The rearrangement links TRBV7-2 to TRBJ2-1; TRBD2 matches at 12 bases. The CDR3 sequence is 20 residues long. CDR1 and CDR2 from the germline V gene are SGHTA and FQGNSA. With 5 bases clipped from V and 0 bases from J, the junction kept 14 bases outside the gene matches. CDR3 sequence (DNA): TGTGCCAGCAGCCGAACTAGCGGGGGGTTGATCGGGAGCTCCTACAATGAGCAGTTCTTC. This encodes CASSRTSGGLIGSSYNEQFF.

The V gene is TRBV18, the J gene TRBJ1-1; TRBD1 aligns across 7 bases. Trimming at V came to 2 bases and at J to 1 base, leaving 7 bases not matched to a gene. The CDR3 runs 16 residues. The germline CDR1 and CDR2 sequences are KGHSH and LQKENI. The CDR3 DNA is TGTGCCAGCTCACCAAGGGGGCCGGGGGCGAACACTGAAGCTTTCTTT. Translated: CASSPRGPGANTEAFF.

This clonotype was observed a few times. V gene TRBV5-1 combines with J gene TRBJ2-5; D is unclear. The CDR3 consists of 13 residues. Germline V gene sequence: CDR1 SGHRS, CDR2 YFSETQ. Trimming removed 0 bases from V and 6 bases from J, with 9 bases in between. The CDR3 sequence: CASSLETRKTQYF. In nucleotides, the CDR3 is TGCGCCAGCAGCTTGGAGACCAGAAAGACCCAGTACTTC.

Comments on this clonotype: Since no conserved phenylalanine or tryptophan closes the CDR3, a read error is the likely cause. This rearrangement joins TRBV12-3 or TRBV12-4 to TRBJ1-2; possibly TRBD1 for D (6 bases). Trimming took off 3 bases at V and 7 bases at J, with 12 bases between the two ends. The CDR3 is made up of 13 amino acids. CDR3 DNA: TGTGCCAGCAGTTTTGGGGGCGCGGGTGGCTACACCCTC. It codes for CASSFGGAGGYTL.

In this sample, this clonotype turned up a few times. The chain links TRBV5-1 to TRBJ1-5; D gene unclear. The CDR3 contains 15 residues. V was trimmed by 0 bases and J by 2 bases, leaving 9 bases between them. Germline V gives CDR1 SGHRS, CDR2 YFSETQ. For the CDR3, the DNA is TGCGCCAGCAGCTTGGCGGGCAACGGCAATCAGCCCCAGCATTTT. Protein sequence: CASSLAGNGNQPQHF.

This clonotype came up a few times. The V gene is TRBV5-1, the J gene TRBJ2-3; TRBD2 matches at 10 bases. CDR3 size: 14 residues. The ends lost 4 bases at V and 6 bases at J; junction bases unmatched: 5. Germline assignment: CDR1 SGHRS and CDR2 YFSETQ. In DNA, the CDR3 is TGCGCCAGCAGCCCCGGGACTAGCGTGGATACGCAGTATTTT. Translated: CASSPGTSVDTQYF.

The CDR3: CSVGTSVQGTGELFF. Written as DNA, the CDR3 is TGCAGCGTTGGCACGTCAGTGCAGGGCACCGGGGAGCTGTTTTTT. The V gene is TRBV29-1, the J gene TRBJ2-2, with a possible D match to TRBD1 (5 bases). There are 15 residues in the CDR3. Germline lookup yields CDR1 SQVTM and CDR2 ANQGSEA. Trimming took 4 bases from V and 4 from J, leaving 16 bases between them.

In this sample, this clonotype turned up a few times. This sequence joins TRBV6-6 and TRBJ1-5; tentative D call: TRBD1 (5 bases). There are 14 residues in the CDR3. The V gene lost 1 base and the J gene lost 7 bases, with 11 bases spanning the gap. Germline-derived CDR1 and CDR2 are MNHNY and SVGAGI (reference sequence). The DNA for the CDR3 is TGTGCCAGCAGTTACTTGCAGGGCACCCAGCCCCAGCATTTT. Protein: CASSYLQGTQPQHF.

The J gene is TRBJ2-5, the V gene TRBV29-1; TRBD1 is a possible D gene (6 bases). Germline V gene sequence: CDR1 SQVTM, CDR2 ANQGSEA. Trimming removed 6 bases at V and 1 base at J, with 6 bases between. CDR3 size: 11 residues. CDR3: CSVQGQETQYF. The DNA for the CDR3 is TGCAGCGTACAGGGCCAAGAGACCCAGTACTTC.

There are a few counts of this clonotype. The J gene is TRBJ2-1, the V gene TRBV12-3 or TRBV12-4, with 7 bases that match TRBD2. The CDR3 is 13 residues long. After removal of 5 bases from V and 5 bases from J, the junction contained 3 bases not matched to a gene. The CDR3 loop reads CASSPRGDNEQFF. The CDR3 bases are TGTGCCAGCAGTCCCCGGGGGGACAATGAGCAGTTCTTC.

In its sample, this clonotype was seen a few times. V gene TRBV6-1 combines with J gene TRBJ2-7; D is uncertain. The CDR3 length is 13 residues. Germline V gene lookup returns CDR1 MNHNS and CDR2 SASEGT. V shed 2 bases and J shed 5 bases, with 10 bases lying between them. CDR3 region: CASSERHANEQYF. CDR3 DNA: TGTGCCAGCAGTGAACGACACGCGAACGAGCAGTACTTC.

This clonotype was seen only a few times. The rearrangement links TRBV7-2 to TRBJ2-4; 8 positions agree with TRBD2. V was pared by 6 bases and J by 9 bases, with 7 bases of the junction left unmatched. The CDR3 loop spans 13 amino acids. The V gene's germline CDR1 is SGHTA and CDR2 FQGNSA. CDR3 amino acids: CASSPGLAGIQYF. DNA for the CDR3: TGTGCCAGCAGTCCCGGACTAGCCGGCATTCAGTACTTC.

This clonotype was picked up one time. The CDR3 DNA is TGTGCCAAACCGGGACAGGGTCTCTACGAGCAGTACTTC. The encoded protein is CAKPGQGLYEQYF. The chain recombines TRBV12-3 or TRBV12-4 with TRBJ2-7; 9 bases align to TRBD1. V dropped 10 bases and J dropped 3; count of bases not matched to a gene: 7. The CDR3 has 13 amino acids.

This chain uses TRBV6-1 with TRBJ2-3, with D possibly TRBD1 on 5 matching bases. V was trimmed by 6 bases and J by 8 bases, leaving 12 bases between them. Germline values: CDR1 MNHNS, CDR2 SASEGT. CDR3 length: 12 amino acids. DNA for the CDR3: TGTGCCAGCAGGGCAGGGTACGGTACGCAGTATTTT. This encodes CASRAGYGTQYF.

The chain combines TRBV18 with TRBJ1-2; D is undetermined. Between the trimmed V and J ends, which lost 2 bases and 6 bases, there was a span of 13 bases. Germline V gene data show CDR1 as KGHSH and CDR2 as LQKENI. The CDR3 totals 14 residues. The DNA of the CDR3 is TGTGCCAGCTCACCAACGGGCAGAGAAAATGGCTACACCTTC. Amino acid sequence: CASSPTGRENGYTF.

This chain joins TRBV7-6 and TRBJ2-7; D is undetermined. The CDR3 totals 14 residues. V shed 5 bases and J shed 3 bases, with 14 bases lying between them. The germline V gene has CDR1 SGHVS and CDR2 FNYEAQ. The CDR3 sequence: CASSMDEGHYEQYF. CDR3 sequence (DNA): TGTGCCAGCAGCATGGACGAAGGCCACTACGAGCAGTACTTC.

The V call is TRBV3-1, the J call TRBJ2-3; 12 nucleotides align to TRBD2. The germline CDR1 and CDR2 sequences are LGHDT and YNNKEL (reference sequence). Trimming cost V 5 bases and J 4 bases; bases outside gene matches: 10. This CDR3 region has 17 residues. The CDR3 DNA sequence: TGTGCCAGCAGCACCCGACTAGCGGGGGTGACCGCAGATACGCAGTATTTT. It yields the protein CASSTRLAGVTADTQYF.

The chain is built from TRBV7-9 and TRBJ2-1, with 7 positions matching TRBD1. This CDR3 has 15 residues. Germline loops: CDR1 SEHNR, CDR2 FQNEAQ (reference sequence). The junction had 8 bases not matched to a gene; V was cut back by 5 bases and J by 4 bases. For the CDR3, the DNA is TGTGCCAGCAGCCCCCGGGACAGAAGTTACAATGAGCAGTTCTTC. This gives the protein CASSPRDRSYNEQFF.

At least ten counts were recorded for this clonotype. The chain couples TRBV7-8 to TRBJ2-7, with 8 bases aligning to TRBD1. Germline V gene lookup returns CDR1 SGHVS and CDR2 FQNEAQ. V gave up 6 bases and J gave up 2 bases; unmatched junction bases: 3. The CDR3 sequence is 13 residues long. The CDR3 spells CASSRQGPYEQYF. The CDR3 DNA reads as TGTGCCAGCAGTCGACAGGGGCCCTACGAGCAGTACTTC.

This clonotype was counted only a few times. Mismatch with germline at one junction end may stem from a read error. The chain is built from TRBV6-5 and TRBJ1-2; a weak D match, TRBD1 (5 bases). The CDR3 is made up of 13 amino acids. Germline CDR1 and CDR2: MNHEY and SVGAGI. For the CDR3, the DNA is TGTGCCAGCAGTTCGACAGTATCCTATGACTACACCTTC. Its translation is CASSSTVSYDYTF.

In DNA form, the CDR3 reads TGTGCCAGCTCCCCCGGTGGGATCGGGGAGACCCAGTACTTC. It specifies CASSPGGIGETQYF. The rearrangement links TRBV6-4 to TRBJ2-5, with D unresolved. This CDR3 region has 14 residues. Germline V gene data show CDR1 as MRHNA and CDR2 as SNTAGT. The germline V and J ends were trimmed by 8 bases and 5 bases, with 18 bases remaining between them.

The rearrangement uses TRBV14 and TRBJ1-4; D is possibly TRBD1 (5 bases). Trimming removed 0 bases at V and 13 bases at J, with 18 bases between. The CDR3 has 15 residues. Per the germline V gene, CDR1 is SGHDN and CDR2 is FVKESK. The CDR3 protein is CASSQDLGPTRGLFF. The CDR3 DNA is TGTGCCAGCAGCCAAGACTTGGGACCGACGCGGGGACTGTTTTTT. Full variable domain (outside the CDR3, taken from reference TRBV14 and TRBJ1-4): EAGVTQFPSHSVIEKGQTVTLRCDPISGHDNLYWYRRVMGKEIKFLLHFVKESKQDESGMPNNRFLAERTGGTYSTLKVQPAELEDSGVYFCASSQDLGPTRGLFFGSGTQLSVL.

The rearrangement links TRBV25-1 to TRBJ2-1, with 8 bases matching TRBD2. The germline gives CDR1 MGHDK, CDR2 SYGVNS. V lost 5 bases to trimming and J lost 5 bases; unmatched junction nucleotides: 14. The CDR3 covers 17 residues. The CDR3 nucleotides read TGTGCCAGCAGTAGAAGAGGAGCTAGCGGGCCTAACAATGAGCAGTTCTTC. Its translation is CASSRRGASGPNNEQFF.

This clonotype was found a few times. The chain employs TRBV29-1 and TRBJ2-7; D not certain. Deletions cut 1 base from V and 6 bases from J, with 16 bases between. This CDR3 region has 14 residues. Germline CDR1 and CDR2: SQVTM and ANQGSEA. Here the CDR3 DNA reads TGCAGCGTTGAAGCGCCCCAAGGGTTAGGCGAGCAGTACTTC. Its protein product is CSVEAPQGLGEQYF.